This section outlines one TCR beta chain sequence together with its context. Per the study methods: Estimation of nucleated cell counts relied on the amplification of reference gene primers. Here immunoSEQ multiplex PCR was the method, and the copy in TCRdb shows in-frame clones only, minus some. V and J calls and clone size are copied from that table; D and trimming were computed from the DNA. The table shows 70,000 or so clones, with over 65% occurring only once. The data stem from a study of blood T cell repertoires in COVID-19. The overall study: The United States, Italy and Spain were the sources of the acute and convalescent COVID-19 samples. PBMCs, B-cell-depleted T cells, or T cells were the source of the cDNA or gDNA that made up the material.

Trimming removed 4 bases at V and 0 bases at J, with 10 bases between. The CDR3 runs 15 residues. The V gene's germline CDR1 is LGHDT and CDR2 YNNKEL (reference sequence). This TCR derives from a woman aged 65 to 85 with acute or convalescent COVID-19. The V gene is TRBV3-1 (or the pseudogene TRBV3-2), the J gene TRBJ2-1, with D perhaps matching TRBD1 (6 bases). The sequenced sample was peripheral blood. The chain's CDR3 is CASSPNRVSYNEQFF. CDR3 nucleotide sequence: TGTGCCAGCAGCCCCAACAGGGTCTCCTACAATGAGCAGTTCTTC.